The 20 T cell receptor beta chains below were found in one sample sequenced in a study of beta chain features in type 1 diabetes. What was sequenced were expressed TCRB transcripts, since all of the isolated RNA had been reverse transcribed. Sequencing used immunoSEQ multiplex PCR; TCRdb keeps in-frame clones, though not all of them. The table records more than 130,000 clones, 6.9% of them present only once. Sequenced input: central memory CD4+ T cells from blood. These receptors originate from a woman younger than 45 in good health.

In its sample, this clone was seen many times. The genes are TRBV19 and TRBJ2-1; 10 nucleotides match TRBD2. V lost 3 bases and J lost 7; bases outside the gene matches: 6. This CDR3 is built from 15 residues. Germline V gene sequence: CDR1 LNHDA, CDR2 SQIVND (reference sequence). This CDR3 reads CASSIGQAGGNEQFF. For the CDR3, the DNA is TGTGCCAGTAGTATTGGACAAGCGGGAGGGAATGAGCAGTTCTTC.

The rearrangement joins TRBV9 to TRBJ2-7; the match to TRBD1 covers 9 bases. V was pared by 3 bases and J by 4 bases, with 8 bases of the junction left unmatched. In germline, CDR1 is SGDLS, CDR2 YYNGEE. CDR3 length: 15 residues. The CDR3 sequence: CASSEGQGPKYEQYF. In nucleotides, the CDR3 is TGTGCCAGCAGCGAGGGACAGGGACCCAAGTACGAGCAGTACTTC.

This clone was seen just once. The chain couples TRBV11-2 to TRBJ2-5; D gene unclear. The CDR3 is 11 amino acids. V was clipped by 6 bases and J by 5 bases, with 7 bases between them. Germline V gene data show CDR1 as SGHAT and CDR2 as FQNNGV. In DNA, the CDR3 is TGTGCCAGCAGAAGAGAGGAGACCCAGTACTTC. This translates into CASRREETQYF.

The CDR3, as DNA: TGTGCCAGCTCACCCCGGGGTAGCACAGATACGCAGTATTTT. Translated: CASSPRGSTDTQYF. The rearrangement uses TRBV18 and TRBJ2-3; possible D gene TRBD2, 5 bases. The ends were cut back, 3 bases at V and 0 bases at J, with 7 bases in the middle. The CDR3 is made up of 14 amino acids. The V gene's germline CDR1 is KGHSH and CDR2 LQKENI.

The genes are TRBV5-1 and TRBJ1-4; D unresolved. Germline CDR1 and CDR2: SGHRS and YFSETQ. This CDR3 has 13 residues. V was pared by 4 bases and J by 7 bases, with 11 bases between. CDR3 sequence reads: CASSIEESEKLFF. As DNA, the CDR3 is TGCGCCAGCAGCATAGAAGAGAGTGAAAAACTGTTTTTT. The full variable domain, rest sourced from reference TRBV5-1 and TRBJ1-4, is KAGVTQTPRYLIKTRGQQVTLSCSPISGHRSVSWYQQTPGQGLQFLFEYFSETQRNKGNFPGRFSGRQFSNSRSEMNVSTLELGDSALYLCASSIEESEKLFFGSGTQLSVL.

The chain is built from TRBV30 and TRBJ2-6; D gene ambiguous. The CDR3 contains 14 residues. V dropped 7 bases and J dropped 0 bases, with 10 bases sitting between them. Germline lookup yields CDR1 GTSNPN and CDR2 SVGIG (reference sequence). This chain's CDR3 is CALVAGSGANVLTF. As DNA, the CDR3 is TGTGCCTTGGTCGCAGGCTCTGGGGCCAACGTCCTGACTTTC.

V is TRBV4-3 and J is TRBJ1-4; 8 nucleotides align to TRBD1. V trimming: 0 bases; J trimming: 7 bases; junction bases outside the gene matches: 7. Germline-derived CDR1 and CDR2 are LGHNA and YSLEER. CDR3 length: 16 residues. CDR3 residues: CASSQDSGGFGEKLFF. CDR3 coding DNA: TGCGCCAGCAGCCAAGATTCAGGGGGCTTTGGTGAAAAACTGTTTTTT.

A few counts support this clone. The gene calls are TRBV9 and TRBJ2-7; 13 bases line up with TRBD2. Looked up from germline, CDR1 is SGDLS and CDR2 is YYNGEE. Germline trimming cut 4 bases from V and 4 bases from J; bases unmatched to any gene: 8. This CDR3 spans 16 amino acids. CDR3: CASSQGGLAGLYEQYF. In DNA, the CDR3 is TGTGCCAGCAGCCAAGGGGGACTAGCGGGACTTTACGAGCAGTACTTC.

Many counts were recorded for this clone. The rearrangement joins TRBV2 to TRBJ2-1; 8 bases map to TRBD2. Germline values: CDR1 SNHLY, CDR2 FYNNEI. V lost 2 bases and J lost 3; bases outside the gene matches: 15. The CDR3 spans 19 residues. The CDR3 region is CASSERPSSGAGGYNEQFF. The CDR3 DNA sequence: TGTGCCAGCAGTGAACGTCCCTCTTCGGGGGCGGGAGGCTACAATGAGCAGTTCTTC.

This clone was seen at least ten times. This chain connects TRBV28 to TRBJ1-5, with a weak D call TRBD1 (6 bases). The CDR3 length is 14 residues. Germline CDR1 and CDR2: MDHEN and SYDVKM. V lost 5 bases and J 4 bases, leaving 12 bases between the germline ends. The CDR3 DNA reads TGTGCCAGCAGTCCAACCACAGGGAATCAGCCCCAGCATTTT. Amino acid sequence: CASSPTTGNQPQHF.

This clone was picked up a small number of times. This sequence joins TRBV5-1 and TRBJ2-5; maybe TRBD1 (5 bases). The CDR3 runs 13 residues. V was cut by 2 bases and J by 4 bases, with 9 bases left in between. The germline CDR1 and CDR2 sequences are SGHRS and YFSETQ. CDR3 sequence reads: CASSLWGAETQYF. In DNA, the CDR3 is TGCGCCAGCAGCTTATGGGGCGCAGAGACCCAGTACTTC.

The rearrangement links TRBV7-3 to TRBJ2-3; a possible D gene is TRBD2 (6 bases). Germline CDR1 SGHTA, CDR2 FQGTGA. The CDR3 covers 16 residues. Trimming stripped 5 bases from V and 2 bases from J, with 17 bases between. CDR3 bases: TGTGCCAGCAGCGGATCCGCGGGGTGGATCACAGATACGCAGTATTTT. Encoded protein: CASSGSAGWITDTQYF. The full variable domain, in which reference TRBV7-3 and TRBJ2-3 provide the parts outside the CDR3, is GAGVSQTPSNKVTEKGKYVELRCDPISGHTALYWYRQSLGQGPEFLIYFQGTGAADDSGLPNDRFFAVRPEGSVSTLKIQRTERGDSAVYLCASSGSAGWITDTQYFGPGTRLTVL.

The chain combines TRBV11-3 with TRBJ2-2, with a possible D match to TRBD1 (5 bases). Germline V gene data show CDR1 as SGHNT and CDR2 as YENEEA. Trimming removed 2 bases from V and 0 bases from J, with 7 bases in between. The CDR3 is made up of 15 amino acids. Here the CDR3 DNA reads TGTGCCAGCAGCTTAAGGGGCTCGAACACCGGGGAGCTGTTTTTT. This gives the protein CASSLRGSNTGELFF.

Ten or more counts support this clone. The chain uses TRBV29-1 and TRBJ1-2, with 8 bases matching TRBD1. Germline CDR1 and CDR2: SQVTM and ANQGSEA. The CDR3 is 12 amino acids. V shed 1 base, J shed 7 bases, and the junction held 2 bases outside the gene matches. Here the CDR3 DNA reads TGCAGCGTTGAAGCAGGGGGCGGTGGCTACACCTTC. It encodes CSVEAGGGGYTF.

The CDR3 DNA reads TGTGCCTGGAGTGAGGGGGGGGCTTATGTTGGCTACACCTTC. Translation gives CAWSEGGAYVGYTF. The chain joins TRBV30 to TRBJ1-2; perhaps TRBD1 as D (6 bases). Germline V lookup: CDR1 GTSNPN, CDR2 SVGIG (reference sequence). Trimming took off 1 base at V and 7 bases at J, with 16 bases between the two ends. The CDR3 is 14 residues long.

Points on this clone: This sample includes further DNA sequences coding for the same CDR3. The gene calls are TRBV6-5 and TRBJ2-1; TRBD2 matches 9 bases. Unmatched junction bases numbered 3, after V lost 2 bases and J lost 7 bases. The CDR3 is made up of 14 amino acids. Germline assignment: CDR1 MNHEY and CDR2 SVGAGI. In DNA form, the CDR3 reads TGTGCCAGCAGTTACGTTAGCGGGAGTAATGAGCAGTTCTTC. It yields the protein CASSYVSGSNEQFF.

This clone was seen only a few times. V and J are TRBV7-9 and TRBJ1-2; TRBD1 agrees at 7 bases. The CDR3 is 13 amino acids. Germline V gene sequence: CDR1 SEHNR, CDR2 FQNEAQ (reference sequence). V trimming: 6 bases; J trimming: 8 bases; junction bases outside the gene matches: 9. CDR3 bases: TGTGCCAGCAGAAACGACAGGGTTCGGGGCTACACCTTC. Protein product: CASRNDRVRGYTF.

The chain uses TRBV6-4 and TRBJ2-1, with 9 bases identical to TRBD2. Germline V CDR1 and CDR2: MRHNA, SNTAGT. There are 15 residues in the CDR3. Germline trimming cut 6 bases from V and 4 bases from J; bases unmatched to any gene: 7. DNA for the CDR3: TGTGCCAGCAGGCCGACTAGCGGAGCTTACAATGAGCAGTTCTTC. Translating it yields CASRPTSGAYNEQFF.

This clone was found a few times. The chain has TRBV2 and TRBJ2-7; 10 nucleotides line up with TRBD2. Looked up from germline, CDR1 is SNHLY and CDR2 is FYNNEI. V shed 2 bases, J shed 3 bases, and the junction held 7 bases outside the gene matches. This CDR3 spans 16 amino acids. The CDR3 sequence is CASSETRAGGNYEQYF. The CDR3 nucleotides are TGTGCCAGCAGTGAAACGCGAGCGGGGGGGAACTACGAGCAGTACTTC.

The chain carries TRBV28 and TRBJ1-2, with TRBD1 identical over 7 bases. CDR3 length equals 15 residues. Germline V gene lookup returns CDR1 MDHEN and CDR2 SYDVKM. J was trimmed by 2 bases and V by 5 bases; bases with no gene match: 8. CDR3 residues: CASSLGQTRNYGYTF. Written as DNA, the CDR3 is TGTGCCAGCAGTCTGGGACAGACACGGAACTATGGCTACACCTTC.